A single T cell receptor beta chain is shown here with its context. What it binds is unknown. The sample belongs to a study of cytomegalovirus exposure and HLA in healthy donors. The primer mix had 60 Vbeta and 13 Jbeta primers. Measured with immunoSEQ multiplex PCR; TCRdb has only the in-frame clones, and not every one. Recorded here are some 39,000 clones; the top ten clones represent 4%. Study findings and constraints: The authors later found TCR association rates varying by HLA locus, with DRB1 most and HLA-C fewest.

Trimming left V 4 bases short and J 4 bases short, with 17 bases between. Germline lookup yields CDR1 SGHDN and CDR2 FVKESK. The length of the CDR3 is 17 residues. Unrecorded immune exposure was likely among donors, who were nominally healthy when sampled. Material for sequencing was PBMCs. J is TRBJ1-6 and V is TRBV14; D remains unclear. This TCR was recovered from a male donor in good health and CMV-seronegative. The DNA for the CDR3 is TGTGCCAGCAGCCTCCTACGAGGGTCGGGTTATAATTCACCCCTCCACTTT. This gives the protein CASSLLRGSGYNSPLHF. Using reference TRBV14 and TRBJ1-6 for the parts outside the CDR3, the full variable domain is EAGVTQFPSHSVIEKGQTVTLRCDPISGHDNLYWYRRVMGKEIKFLLHFVKESKQDESGMPNNRFLAERTGGTYSTLKVQPAELEDSGVYFCASSLLRGSGYNSPLHFGNGTRLTVT.